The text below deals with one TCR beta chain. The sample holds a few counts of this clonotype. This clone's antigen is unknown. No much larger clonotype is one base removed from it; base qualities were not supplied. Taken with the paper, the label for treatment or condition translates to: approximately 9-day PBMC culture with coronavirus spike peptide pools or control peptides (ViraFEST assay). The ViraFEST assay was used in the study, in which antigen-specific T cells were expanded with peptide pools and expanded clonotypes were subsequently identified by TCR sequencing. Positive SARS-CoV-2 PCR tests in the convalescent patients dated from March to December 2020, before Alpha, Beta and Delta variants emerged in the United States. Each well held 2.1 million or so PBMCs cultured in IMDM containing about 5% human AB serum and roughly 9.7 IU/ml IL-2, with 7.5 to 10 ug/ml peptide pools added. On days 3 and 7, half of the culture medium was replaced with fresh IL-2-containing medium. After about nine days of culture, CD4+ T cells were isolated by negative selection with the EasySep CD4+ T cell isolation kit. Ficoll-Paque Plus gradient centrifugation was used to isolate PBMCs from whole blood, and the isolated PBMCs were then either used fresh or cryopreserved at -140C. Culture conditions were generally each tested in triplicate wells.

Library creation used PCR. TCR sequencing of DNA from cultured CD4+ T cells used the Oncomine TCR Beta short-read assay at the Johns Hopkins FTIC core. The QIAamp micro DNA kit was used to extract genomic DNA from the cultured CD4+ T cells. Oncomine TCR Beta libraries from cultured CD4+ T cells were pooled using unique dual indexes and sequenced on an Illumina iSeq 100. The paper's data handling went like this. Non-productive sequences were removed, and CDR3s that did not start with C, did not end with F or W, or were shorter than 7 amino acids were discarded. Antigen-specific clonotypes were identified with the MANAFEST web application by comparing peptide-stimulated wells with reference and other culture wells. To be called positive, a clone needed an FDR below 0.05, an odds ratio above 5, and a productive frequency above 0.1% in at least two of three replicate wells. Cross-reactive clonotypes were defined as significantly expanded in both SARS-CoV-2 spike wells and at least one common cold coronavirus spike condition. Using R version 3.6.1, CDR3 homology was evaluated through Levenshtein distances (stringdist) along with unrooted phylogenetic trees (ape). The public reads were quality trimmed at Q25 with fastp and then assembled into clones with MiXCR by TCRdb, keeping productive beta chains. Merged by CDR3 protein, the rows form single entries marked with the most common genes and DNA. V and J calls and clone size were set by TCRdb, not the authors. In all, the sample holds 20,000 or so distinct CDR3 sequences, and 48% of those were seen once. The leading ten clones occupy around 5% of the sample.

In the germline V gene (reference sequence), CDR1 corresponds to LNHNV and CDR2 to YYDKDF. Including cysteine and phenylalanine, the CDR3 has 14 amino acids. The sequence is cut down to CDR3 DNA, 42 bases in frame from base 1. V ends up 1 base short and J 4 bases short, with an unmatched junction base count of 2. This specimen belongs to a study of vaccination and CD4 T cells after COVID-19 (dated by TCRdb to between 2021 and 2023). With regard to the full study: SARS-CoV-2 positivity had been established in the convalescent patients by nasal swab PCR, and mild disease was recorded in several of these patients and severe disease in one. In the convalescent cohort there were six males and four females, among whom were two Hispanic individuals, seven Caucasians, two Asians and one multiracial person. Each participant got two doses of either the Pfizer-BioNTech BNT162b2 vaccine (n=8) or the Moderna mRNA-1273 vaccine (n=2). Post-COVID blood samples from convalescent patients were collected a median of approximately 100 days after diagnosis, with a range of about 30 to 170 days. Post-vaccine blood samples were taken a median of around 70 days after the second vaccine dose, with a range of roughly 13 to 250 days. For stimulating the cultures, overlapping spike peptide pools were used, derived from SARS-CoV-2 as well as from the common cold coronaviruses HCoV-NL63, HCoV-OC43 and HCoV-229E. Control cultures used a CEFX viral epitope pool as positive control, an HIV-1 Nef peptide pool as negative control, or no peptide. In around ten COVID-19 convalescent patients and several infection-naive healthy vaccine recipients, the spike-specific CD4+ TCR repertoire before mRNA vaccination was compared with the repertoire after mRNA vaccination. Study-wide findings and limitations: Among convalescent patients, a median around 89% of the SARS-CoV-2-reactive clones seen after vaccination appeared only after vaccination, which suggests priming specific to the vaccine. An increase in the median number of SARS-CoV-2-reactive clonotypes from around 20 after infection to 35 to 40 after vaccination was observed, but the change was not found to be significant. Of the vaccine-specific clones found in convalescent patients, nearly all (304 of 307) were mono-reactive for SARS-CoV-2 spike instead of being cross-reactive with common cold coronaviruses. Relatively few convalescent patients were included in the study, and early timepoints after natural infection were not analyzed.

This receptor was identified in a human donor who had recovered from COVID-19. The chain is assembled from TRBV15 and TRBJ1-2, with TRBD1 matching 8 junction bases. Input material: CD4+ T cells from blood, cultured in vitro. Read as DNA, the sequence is TGTGCCACCAGCAGAGGGGACAGGATCTATGGCTACACCTTC. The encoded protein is CATSRGDRIYGYTF.